The 30 T cell receptor beta chains reported below all come from one sample, sequenced in a study of response to subunit inactivated influenza vaccine. A single record per CDR3 protein comes from TCRdb applying MiXCR to the RT-PCR reads. The sample contains hundreds of thousands of distinct CDR3 sequences, about 11% of which appear only once. These data also featured in a second study, about T cells expressing NK-cell markers. That report adds: The TCR beta cDNA came from 5'RACE template switching with UMIs.

The sequencing here drew on PBMCs from blood, taken on the day of vaccination. These receptors were collected from a man aged 45-60 years who received an inactivated influenza vaccine.

In this sample, this clonotype turned up a few times. This chain uses TRBV30 with TRBJ2-3; D not resolved. The V end lost 0 bases, the J end lost 5 bases, and 9 bases lay between the germline ends. The CDR3 length is 13 residues. Germline lookup yields CDR1 GTSNPN and CDR2 SVGIG (reference sequence). The DNA of the CDR3 is TGTGCCTGGAGTGTCTTAGGTGGAGATACGCAGTATTTT. This codes for CAWSVLGGDTQYF.

The chain uses TRBV20-1 and TRBJ2-5; no definite D call. Per germline, CDR1 DFQATT and CDR2 SNEGSKA (reference sequence). The CDR3 has 13 residues. Trimming removed 0 bases from V and 2 bases from J, with 7 bases in between. The CDR3 region has the DNA TGCAGTGCTAGAGATATACTACAAGAGACCCAGTACTTC. It yields the protein CSARDILQETQYF.

V is TRBV5-1 and J is TRBJ2-1; a possible D gene is TRBD1 (6 bases). The V end lost 0 bases, the J end lost 6 bases, and 13 bases lay between the germline ends. CDR3 length: 15 amino acids. CDR1 and CDR2 (germline): SGHRS, YFSETQ. DNA of the CDR3: TGCGCCAGCAGCTTGGGTGGGACAACTACCAATGAGCAGTTCTTC. Amino acids: CASSLGGTTTNEQFF.

The CDR3 here is CASSLEAGNSYEQYF. The CDR3 DNA reads as TGTGCCAGCAGCTTAGAGGCAGGAAACTCCTACGAGCAGTACTTC. The chain uses TRBV11-2 and TRBJ2-7; D remains ambiguous. Germline-derived CDR1 and CDR2 are SGHAT and FQNNGV. V was trimmed by 0 bases and J by 0 bases, leaving 9 bases between them. This CDR3 has 15 amino acids.

This chain joins TRBV12-3 or TRBV12-4 and TRBJ2-3, with a weak D call TRBD1 (5 bases). The CDR3 totals 15 residues. Between the trimmed V and J ends, which lost 6 bases and 4 bases, there was a span of 17 bases. The CDR3 sequence: CASSPAAGWSDTQYF. The CDR3 region has the DNA TGTGCCAGCAGCCCGGCGGCAGGGTGGTCAGATACGCAGTATTTT.

The DNA for the CDR3 is TGCGCCAGCAGGGGACAGCGAAATGAAAAACTGTTTTTT. Protein: CASRGQRNEKLFF. The V and J genes are TRBV4-3 and TRBJ1-4; TRBD1 matches at 7 bases. V trimming: 6 bases; J trimming: 5 bases; junction bases outside the gene matches: 3. The length of the CDR3 is 13 residues. Germline-derived CDR1 and CDR2 are LGHNA and YSLEER.

This rearrangement joins TRBV3-1 to TRBJ1-6; no clear D. CDR3 length: 13 amino acids. From germline, CDR1 is LGHDT and CDR2 YNNKEL (reference sequence). Trimming pared 4 bases from V and 6 bases from J, leaving 7 bases between. CDR3 sequence (DNA): TGTGCCAGCAGCCGGGCCGTTAATTCACCCCTCCACTTT. This gives the protein CASSRAVNSPLHF. Variable domain in full (rest from reference TRBV3-1 and TRBJ1-6): DTAVSQTPKYLVTQMGNDKSIKCEQNLGHDTMYWYKQDSKKFLKIMFSYNNKELIINETVPNRFSPKSPDKAHLNLHINSLELGDSAVYFCASSRAVNSPLHFGNGTRLTVT.

This chain connects TRBV20-1 to TRBJ2-3, with D hard to call. Deletions cut 0 bases from V and 1 base from J, with 17 bases between. This CDR3 has 17 residues. Germline values: CDR1 DFQATT, CDR2 SNEGSKA (reference sequence). The CDR3 loop reads CSARDFRASQGTDTQYF. The CDR3 nucleotides read TGCAGTGCTAGAGATTTTCGGGCTTCCCAAGGCACAGATACGCAGTATTTT.

This chain connects TRBV15 to TRBJ2-1; possibly TRBD2 for D (5 bases). V dropped 5 bases and J dropped 7 bases, with 9 bases sitting between them. Germline CDR1 and CDR2: LNHNV and YYDKDF (reference sequence). The length of the CDR3 is 12 residues. Here the CDR3 DNA reads TGTGCCACCAGCCGAGGCGGGAATGAGCAGTTCTTC. Amino acids: CATSRGGNEQFF.

In its sample, this clonotype was seen a few times. V and J are TRBV27 and TRBJ2-3, with TRBD2 identical over 7 bases. The trim removed 5 bases at V and 11 bases at J, leaving 10 bases unmatched. CDR3 size: 13 residues. Germline loops: CDR1 MNHEY, CDR2 SMNVEV (reference sequence). In DNA, the CDR3 is TGTGCCAGCAGTCAGATACCGGGACTAAGGCAGTATTTT. Amino acid sequence: CASSQIPGLRQYF.

The chain joins TRBV10-3 to TRBJ2-1; 11 bases map to TRBD2. Germline CDR1 ENHRY, CDR2 SYGVKD. The J segment lost 5 bases and the V segment lost 6 bases, leaving 6 bases of the junction unmatched. The CDR3 runs to 15 residues. The DNA for the CDR3 is TGTGCCATCAGACCCGCTAGCGGGAGGAACAATGAGCAGTTCTTC. It encodes CAIRPASGRNNEQFF.

There are a few counts of this clonotype. V gene TRBV7-9 combines with J gene TRBJ1-3, with 7 nucleotides matching TRBD1. The V segment lost 5 bases and the J segment 0 bases; nucleotides outside the gene matches: 10. The germline V gene has CDR1 SEHNR and CDR2 FQNEAQ (reference sequence). CDR3 length: 17 amino acids. CDR3 sequence reads: CASSRGQLSTSGNTIYF. CDR3 sequence (DNA): TGTGCCAGCAGCCGGGGACAGCTTTCAACCTCTGGAAACACCATATATTTT.

The chain combines TRBV20-1 with TRBJ2-1; TRBD2 is a possible D gene (5 bases). Looked up from germline, CDR1 is DFQATT and CDR2 is SNEGSKA (reference sequence). The CDR3 is made up of 15 amino acids. V lost 3 bases and J 4 bases, leaving 16 bases between the germline ends. CDR3 residues: CSASLGVGSYNEQFF. The DNA for the CDR3 is TGCAGTGCTAGTCTCGGGGTCGGGTCTTACAATGAGCAGTTCTTC.

This clonotype was seen ten or more times. The chain recombines TRBV5-1 with TRBJ1-1; D gene ambiguous. V lost 4 bases to trimming and J lost 0 bases, with 7 bases between them. Looked up from germline, CDR1 is SGHRS and CDR2 is YFSETQ. The CDR3 length is 13 residues. The CDR3 sequence is CASSAGLNTEAFF. DNA of the CDR3: TGCGCCAGCAGCGCCGGGTTGAACACTGAAGCTTTCTTT.

This clonotype was found many times. CDR3 sequence (DNA): TGTGCCAGCAGCTTAAGTGCTAGCGGGGGGCACAATGAGCAGTTCTTC. It yields the protein CASSLSASGGHNEQFF. This rearrangement joins TRBV7-8 to TRBJ2-1, with 11 bases identical to TRBD2. The length of the CDR3 is 16 residues. The V gene's germline CDR1 is SGHVS and CDR2 FQNEAQ. With V trimmed by 2 bases and J by 5 bases, 5 bases remained unmatched.

This clonotype showed up many times. The chain employs TRBV20-1 and TRBJ2-1; either TRBD1 or TRBD2 may supply D (5 bases each). Deletions cut 5 bases from V and 4 bases from J, with 18 bases between. Germline CDR1 and CDR2: DFQATT and SNEGSKA (reference sequence). This CDR3 is built from 15 residues. CDR3 in DNA: TGCAGTGCTCCTTCGGGGCTAGCCGCATACAATGAGCAGTTCTTC. It is translated as CSAPSGLAAYNEQFF.

This clonotype was detected only a few times. The chain couples TRBV12-3 or TRBV12-4 to TRBJ2-1, with 7 nucleotides matching TRBD2. There are 15 residues in the CDR3. V dropped 7 bases and J dropped 8; count of bases not matched to a gene: 14. The CDR3 sequence is CASTYGGGGFDEQFF. CDR3 in DNA: TGTGCCAGCACCTATGGGGGGGGTGGTTTCGATGAGCAGTTCTTC.

This clonotype was observed a few times. This chain uses TRBV20-1 with TRBJ2-3; 15 nucleotides match TRBD2. Per the germline V gene, CDR1 is DFQATT and CDR2 is SNEGSKA (reference sequence). The CDR3 runs to 15 residues. Trimming at V came to 6 bases and at J to 2 bases, leaving 3 bases not matched to a gene. The CDR3 DNA follows: TGCAGTGCCCGGACTAGCGGGAGGGCCACAGATACGCAGTATTTT. Its translation: CSARTSGRATDTQYF.

The sample holds many counts of this clonotype. This rearrangement joins TRBV7-2 to TRBJ2-1; a weak D match, TRBD2 (5 bases). CDR1 is SGHTA and CDR2 is FQGNSA in the germline V gene. CDR3 length: 13 amino acids. Trimming cost V 1 base and J 9 bases, with 10 bases left between them. The CDR3 nucleotides are TGTGCCAGCAGCTTAGGGCTAGCTCGTGAGCAGTTCTTC. It yields the protein CASSLGLAREQFF.

In nucleotides, the CDR3 is TGCGCCAGCAGCCCAGCCAGGTTTGGCTACGAGCAGTACTTC. It encodes CASSPARFGYEQYF. This chain links TRBV4-3 with TRBJ2-7, with D hard to call. CDR1 is LGHNA, CDR2 YSLEER, per germline. Trimming stripped 4 bases from V and 3 bases from J, with 13 bases between. The CDR3 covers 14 residues.

The chain couples TRBV20-1 to TRBJ2-5; D call uncertain. Trimming cost V 0 bases and J 5 bases, with 13 bases left between them. Germline V gene data show CDR1 as DFQATT and CDR2 as SNEGSKA (reference sequence). The CDR3 runs 14 residues. The CDR3 DNA sequence: TGCAGTGCTAGAGATCCCCACAGCGTCGAGACCCAGTACTTC. Residues: CSARDPHSVETQYF.

This clonotype was counted only a few times. The V and J genes are TRBV20-1 and TRBJ2-7; D might be TRBD2 (6 bases). Trimming shortened V by 1 base and J by 3 bases, and 7 bases separated the two germline ends. CDR3 size: 12 residues. Germline V gene lookup returns CDR1 DFQATT and CDR2 SNEGSKA (reference sequence). CDR3 sequence reads: CSARGRVYEQYF. CDR3 DNA sequence: TGCAGTGCTAGAGGGAGGGTCTACGAGCAGTACTTC.

This clonotype was seen only a few times. The chain joins TRBV4-2 to TRBJ2-7; D is possibly TRBD2 (6 bases). The CDR3 spans 14 residues. V lost 5 bases and J lost 1, with 12 bases in between. Germline loops: CDR1 LGHNA, CDR2 YNFKEQ. The CDR3 DNA is TGTGCCAGCAGCGGACTGGGACTTTCCTACGAGCAGTACTTC. Translating gives CASSGLGLSYEQYF.

The chain links TRBV4-3 to TRBJ2-7; 7 bases agree with TRBD1. The CDR3 runs 16 residues. CDR1 LGHNA and CDR2 YSLEER come from the germline V gene. V was clipped by 0 bases and J by 3 bases; unmatched bases: 8. The CDR3 protein is CASSQEALTGSYEQYF. CDR3 bases: TGCGCCAGCAGCCAAGAGGCCCTGACAGGGAGCTACGAGCAGTACTTC.

The chain joins TRBV29-1 to TRBJ1-2; 11 positions match TRBD1. The CDR3 has 14 amino acids. Germline V gene lookup returns CDR1 SQVTM and CDR2 ANQGSEA. The trim removed 0 bases at V and 7 bases at J, leaving 4 bases unmatched. In DNA, the CDR3 is TGCAGCGTTGAAGATGGACAGGGGGCGTCTGGCTACACCTTC. This translates into CSVEDGQGASGYTF.

This clonotype showed up just a few times. One junction end disagrees with the germline gene, perhaps due to a read error. The chain uses TRBV7-2 and TRBJ2-5, with a possible D match to TRBD2 (6 bases). This CDR3 region has 14 residues. The germline gives CDR1 SGHTA, CDR2 FQGNSA. CDR3: CASTLGGLQETQYF. The CDR3 DNA reads TGTGCCAGCACCTTAGGAGGGCTTCAAGAGACCCAGTACTTC.

V and J are TRBV29-1 and TRBJ2-1; weak D call: TRBD1 (6 bases). V shed 5 bases and J shed 4 bases, with 30 bases lying between them. The CDR3 is 19 residues long. Germline V CDR1 and CDR2: SQVTM, ANQGSEA. The DNA of the CDR3 is TGCAGCGTTTTGGGGGCAGGTGACCCACTGTACTCGAGGTACAATGAGCAGTTCTTC. This translates into CSVLGAGDPLYSRYNEQFF.

This clonotype was seen more than once but under ten times. The chain recombines TRBV7-2 with TRBJ1-5; TRBD1 is a possible D gene (5 bases). The CDR3 spans 15 residues. V lost 1 base and J 0 bases, leaving 7 bases between the germline ends. The germline CDR1 and CDR2 sequences are SGHTA and FQGNSA. The CDR3 DNA reads as TGTGCCAGCAGCTTAGAGACAGCTAGCAATCAGCCCCAGCATTTT. It yields the protein CASSLETASNQPQHF.

This chain joins TRBV6-5 and TRBJ2-1; 9 bases map to TRBD2. This CDR3 spans 14 amino acids. CDR1 is MNHEY and CDR2 is SVGAGI in the germline V gene. V lost 4 bases to trimming and J lost 7 bases; unmatched junction nucleotides: 5. DNA for the CDR3: TGTGCCAGCAGTTCCAGCGGGAGGTCAAATGAGCAGTTCTTC. This gives the protein CASSSSGRSNEQFF.

In its sample, this clonotype was seen a few times. The chain has TRBV15 and TRBJ1-1, with TRBD1 identical over 7 bases. The germline V gene has CDR1 LNHNV and CDR2 YYDKDF (reference sequence). J was trimmed by 5 bases and V by 1 base; bases with no gene match: 7. This CDR3 comprises 15 residues. In nucleotides, the CDR3 is TGTGCCACCAGCAGAGTACGCGAGGGGGCAACTGAAGCTTTCTTT. Residues: CATSRVREGATEAFF.